This note documents a single TCR beta chain sequence. The entry originates in a study of T cells in Graves' hyperthyroidism and ophthalmopathy. What was amplified from RNA transcripts were TCR beta CDR3 regions. First-round RT-PCR of the TCR CDR3 relied on the HTBI primer set. TCRdb re-derived calls from the multiplex PCR reads in MiXCR, one entry per CDR3 protein. The sample lists about 260,000 distinct CDR3 sequences; less than 20% were seen once. The TCR comes from a woman under 30 with Graves' ophthalmopathy. The sequencing input was blood.

The CDR3 nucleotides are TGTGCCAGCAGTTCTCTCGGGACAGGGGGCGGTTTTGCAACTAATGAAAAACTGTTTTTT. This sequence encodes CASSSLGTGGGFATNEKLFF. This sequence joins TRBV28 and TRBJ1-4; 12 bases are a match to TRBD1. With 4 bases clipped from V and 0 bases from J, the junction kept 12 bases outside the gene matches. The length of the CDR3 is 20 residues. Germline loops: CDR1 MDHEN, CDR2 SYDVKM.